These 22 T cell receptor beta chains came from one sample sequenced in a study of blood T cell repertoires in COVID-19. Measured with immunoSEQ multiplex PCR; TCRdb has only the in-frame clones, and not every one. Seen here are 85,000 to 110,000 clones, more than 75% observed once, and the top ten hold around 12%. The sequenced sample consisted of peripheral blood. The source of these receptors is a human donor in a cohort sampled during active COVID-19.

The chain links TRBV12-3 or TRBV12-4 to TRBJ2-7; TRBD1 might be the D (5 bases). This CDR3 is built from 12 residues. V dropped 6 bases and J dropped 3 bases, with 9 bases sitting between them. DNA of the CDR3: TGTGCCAGCAGCCGACAGTTCTACGAGCAGTACTTC. Its protein product is CASSRQFYEQYF.

The gene calls are TRBV7-2 and TRBJ1-2, with 9 positions matching TRBD1. This CDR3 spans 15 amino acids. Trimming removed 5 bases from V and 6 bases from J; junction bases left unmatched: 10. Germline loops: CDR1 SGHTA, CDR2 FQGNSA. The CDR3 reads CASSPGTGRFDGYTF. In DNA form, the CDR3 reads TGTGCCAGCAGCCCCGGGACAGGGAGGTTTGATGGCTACACCTTC.

The genes are TRBV19 and TRBJ2-5; tentatively, D is TRBD1 (6 bases). Germline CDR1 LNHDA, CDR2 SQIVND (reference sequence). The CDR3 loop spans 14 amino acids. Trimming cost V 5 bases and J 7 bases, with 17 bases left between them. The DNA for the CDR3 is TGTGCCAGTAGTCCGGGGACAATGAAGGGGACCCAGTACTTC. It encodes CASSPGTMKGTQYF.

The chain employs TRBV28 and TRBJ1-6, with 9 bases fitting TRBD1. This CDR3 region has 13 residues. Unmatched junction bases numbered 5, after V lost 10 bases and J lost 7 bases. The germline gives CDR1 MDHEN, CDR2 SYDVKM. The CDR3 DNA is TGTGCCATCCCTGGACAGGGGAATTCACCCCTCCACTTT. Translating gives CAIPGQGNSPLHF.

This chain joins TRBV19 and TRBJ2-7; 7 nucleotides line up with TRBD1. CDR1 is LNHDA, CDR2 SQIVND, per germline (reference sequence). CDR3 length equals 14 residues. The V segment lost 2 bases and the J segment 2 bases; nucleotides outside the gene matches: 3. CDR3 DNA: TGTGCCAGTAGTATACGGCAGGGGGCCTACGAGCAGTACTTC. It codes for CASSIRQGAYEQYF.

The genes are TRBV7-3 and TRBJ2-3; 7 bases map to TRBD2. The CDR3 has 15 residues. The germline CDR1 and CDR2 sequences are SGHTA and FQGTGA. V was clipped by 6 bases and J by 1 base; unmatched bases: 7. This CDR3 is CASRASGARTDTQYF. The CDR3 DNA is TGTGCCAGCAGAGCGAGCGGGGCGCGCACAGATACGCAGTATTTT. The full variable domain, with the rest looked up from reference TRBV7-3 and TRBJ2-3, is GAGVSQTPSNKVTEKGKYVELRCDPISGHTALYWYRQSLGQGPEFLIYFQGTGAADDSGLPNDRFFAVRPEGSVSTLKIQRTERGDSAVYLCASRASGARTDTQYFGPGTRLTVL.

The V gene is TRBV21-1, the J gene TRBJ2-7; TRBD2, the table's D call, was not compared with the DNA. TRBV21-1 is annotated as a pseudogene. This CDR3 region has 20 residues. For the CDR3, the DNA is TGTGCCAGCAGCCCCTGTTGGCCGGGACTAGCGGGGGATTCCTCCTACGAGCAGTACTTC. Its translation is CASSPCWPGLAGDSSYEQYF.

There are a few counts of this clone. The chain joins TRBV6-1 to TRBJ2-7, with a possible D match to TRBD1 (5 bases). V was pared by 1 base and J by 6 bases, with 13 bases between. Germline loops: CDR1 MNHNS, CDR2 SASEGT. This CDR3 has 14 amino acids. CDR3 in amino acids: CASSEVEQGGEQYF. DNA for the CDR3: TGTGCCAGCAGTGAAGTGGAGCAGGGTGGCGAGCAGTACTTC.

The CDR3: CASSLRQTNTEAFF. The CDR3 DNA reads as TGTGCCAGCAGCCTCAGACAGACGAACACTGAAGCTTTCTTT. The chain is built from TRBV6-5 and TRBJ1-1; D perhaps matches TRBD1 (5 bases). This CDR3 spans 14 amino acids. The germline V and J ends were trimmed by 6 bases and 1 base, with 12 bases remaining between them. The germline gives CDR1 MNHEY, CDR2 SVGAGI.

This sequence joins TRBV5-6 and TRBJ2-1, with 9 bases that match TRBD2. V shed 4 bases and J 4 bases; nucleotides not matched to a gene: 12. The CDR3 is made up of 17 amino acids. CDR1 and CDR2 (germline): SGHDT, YYEEEE. The CDR3 reads CASSGGLLAGPYNEQFF. Written as DNA, the CDR3 is TGTGCCAGCAGCGGGGGACTGCTAGCGGGGCCATACAATGAGCAGTTCTTC.

This clone was counted a single time. The chain recombines TRBV4-2 with TRBJ2-5, with D perhaps TRBD1 (5 bases). V shed 3 bases and J shed 4 bases, with 15 bases lying between them. The CDR3 totals 15 residues. The V gene's germline CDR1 is LGHNA and CDR2 YNFKEQ. The CDR3 DNA reads as TGTGCCAGCAGCCACAATCCCCTGGGGCGAGAGACCCAGTACTTC. Its translation is CASSHNPLGRETQYF.

This rearrangement joins TRBV7-2 to TRBJ2-3, with D perhaps TRBD2 (5 bases). This CDR3 region has 14 residues. Germline V CDR1 and CDR2: SGHTA, FQGNSA. V lost 5 bases to trimming and J lost 2 bases, with 11 bases between them. CDR3 bases: TGTGCCAGCAGCGCCCCGGACTCCACAGATACGCAGTATTTT. It translates to CASSAPDSTDTQYF. The whole variable domain, filled in from reference TRBV7-2 and TRBJ2-3, reads GAGVSQSPSNKVTEKGKDVELRCDPISGHTALYWYRQSLGQGLEFLIYFQGNSAPDKSGLPSDRFSAERTGGSVSTLTIQRTQQEDSAVYLCASSAPDSTDTQYFGPGTRLTVL.

V and J are TRBV12-3 or TRBV12-4 and TRBJ2-1; no definite D call. The CDR3 extends over 11 amino acids. Trimming removed 6 bases at V and 8 bases at J, with 8 bases between. CDR3 residues: CASRLGDEQFF. For the CDR3, the DNA is TGTGCCAGCAGGCTAGGCGATGAGCAGTTCTTC.

The CDR3 here is CASSEQGVFGYGYTF. The DNA of the CDR3 is TGTGCCAGCAGTGAGCAGGGGGTTTTTGGCTATGGCTACACCTTC. V and J are TRBV6-1 and TRBJ1-2, with 7 bases lining up with TRBD1. The CDR3 is 15 amino acids. The V and J ends lost 3 bases and 4 bases, in that order; junction bases with no gene match: 8. Germline V gene data show CDR1 as MNHNS and CDR2 as SASEGT.

This chain joins TRBV3-1 (or the pseudogene TRBV3-2) and TRBJ2-1; TRBD2 matches at 9 bases. There are 17 residues in the CDR3. With 4 bases clipped from V and 7 bases from J, the junction kept 14 bases outside the gene matches. CDR1 LGHDT and CDR2 YNNKEL come from the germline V gene (reference sequence). CDR3 bases: TGTGCCAGCAGCCCCCCGGGGGGGCGGGGGGGCCGTAATGAGCAGTTCTTC. Translation gives CASSPPGGRGGRNEQFF.

In this sample, this clone turned up once. The chain recombines TRBV11-2 with TRBJ1-2; TRBD1 might be the D (5 bases). The germline V gene has CDR1 SGHAT and CDR2 FQNNGV. V was clipped by 4 bases and J by 8 bases, with 11 bases between them. The CDR3 runs to 12 residues. CDR3 residues: CASSSRAGGYTF. In nucleotides, the CDR3 is TGTGCCAGCAGCTCCAGGGCCGGGGGCTACACCTTC.

V and J are TRBV19 and TRBJ1-3, with 7 bases lining up with TRBD1. Germline V CDR1 and CDR2: LNHDA, SQIVND (reference sequence). V shed 3 bases and J 0 bases; nucleotides not matched to a gene: 8. CDR3 length equals 17 residues. CDR3 sequence: CASSIGRQGFSGNTIYF. CDR3 sequence (DNA): TGTGCCAGTAGTATTGGGAGACAGGGCTTCTCTGGAAACACCATATATTTT.

This rearrangement joins TRBV2 to TRBJ2-2; tentative D call: TRBD2 (7 bases). CDR3 length: 13 amino acids. The ends were cut back, 10 bases at V and 7 bases at J, with 16 bases in the middle. CDR1 and CDR2 (germline): SNHLY, FYNNEI. CDR3 in amino acids: CATSRGRFGELFF. CDR3 bases: TGTGCCACCTCGCGGGGGCGATTCGGGGAGCTGTTTTTT.

The V and J genes are TRBV5-1 and TRBJ1-2; D unclear. The germline V and J ends were trimmed by 4 bases and 0 bases, with 10 bases remaining between them. The CDR3 length is 14 residues. The germline V gene encodes CDR1 SGHRS and CDR2 YFSETQ. CDR3 region: CASSAGGANYGYTF. DNA for the CDR3: TGCGCCAGCAGCGCCGGTGGAGCTAACTATGGCTACACCTTC.

The genes are TRBV6-5 and TRBJ2-6, with TRBD1 identical over 7 bases. The V and J ends lost 6 bases and 2 bases, in that order; junction bases with no gene match: 4. CDR3 length: 15 amino acids. Germline V CDR1 and CDR2: MNHEY, SVGAGI. CDR3 nucleotide sequence: TGTGCCAGCAGGCCAACAGGGGCTGGGGCCAACGTCCTGACTTTC. Translating gives CASRPTGAGANVLTF.

The chain recombines TRBV2 with TRBJ2-5; 7 bases fit TRBD1. The CDR3 loop spans 14 amino acids. In germline, CDR1 is SNHLY, CDR2 FYNNEI. Trimming cost V 6 bases and J 5 bases; bases outside gene matches: 9. DNA for the CDR3: TGTGCCAGCAGAGTGACAGGGCCGCAGGAGACCCAGTACTTC. The encoded protein is CASRVTGPQETQYF.

This chain uses TRBV5-1 with TRBJ1-1; 9 nucleotides align to TRBD1. The V and J ends lost 4 bases and 1 base, in that order; junction bases with no gene match: 8. Germline CDR1 is SGHRS and CDR2 is YFSETQ. The CDR3 is 16 residues long. As DNA, the CDR3 is TGCGCCAGCAGCCCTCGGACAGGGGTCGAGAACACTGAAGCTTTCTTT. As protein: CASSPRTGVENTEAFF.